Only a few counts were recorded for the clone carrying this T cell receptor beta chain. Antigen unknown. The PCR employed 60 Vbeta primers together with 13 Jbeta primers. Original analysis: Later, an analysis found about 80 million unique TCR beta chains, and around 10 million of these were shared. Produced via immunoSEQ multiplex PCR; TCRdb's table is partial and in-frame only. V, J and clone size are those of that table, while D and trimming were read from the DNA. This sample yields more than 100,000 clones, of which roughly 63% are seen a single time; less than 12% belongs to the top ten. The sample originates from a study of cytomegalovirus exposure and HLA in healthy donors. Study-level points and caveats: While the bulk of TCR sequences proved rare, some public TCRs turned up in many donors.

Sample: PBMCs. The TCR comes from a middle-aged man in good health and CMV-seropositive.

The CDR3 reads CASRSSGNSYEQYF. In nucleotides, the CDR3 is TGTGCCAGTCGAAGCTCGGGGAACTCCTACGAGCAGTACTTC. The V and J genes are TRBV27 and TRBJ2-7, with D perhaps TRBD2 (5 bases). Trimming took 9 bases from V and 0 from J, leaving 15 bases between them. CDR1 and CDR2 from the germline V gene are MNHEY and SMNVEV (reference sequence). The CDR3 loop spans 14 amino acids.